This T cell receptor (beta chain) appears in the sequencing data of a study of monozygotic twins with inflammatory bowel disease. The CDR3 covers 14 residues. In germline, CDR1 is KGHDR, CDR2 SFDVKD. TCRdb re-called the 5' RACE reads and gives one entry per CDR3 protein, without DNA. Its table lists some 450,000 distinct CDR3 sequences. This receptor was identified in a human donor with ulcerative colitis or Crohn's disease, or a healthy co-twin of an affected twin (not recorded which). The gene calls are TRBV24-1 and TRBJ2-5; no DNA is available, so the TRBD1 call from TCRdb remains unchecked. Sequencing was done on a sample of blood. Here the CDR3 reads CATSDITGSGTQYF.